These 22 T cell receptor beta chains share one sample of origin, sequenced in a study of CD8+ T cells in alopecia areata. Treatment noted: oral pan-JAK inhibitor, 5-10 mg twice daily. Specimens obtained from alopecia areata patients comprised lesional scalp punch biopsies and peripheral blood. Reverse transcription of extracted RNA yielded cDNA, which provided the sequencing template. Sequencing used immunoSEQ multiplex PCR; TCRdb keeps in-frame clones, though not all of them. The sample shows nearly 7,000 clones, 65% to 75% of them seen only once. This sample comprised skin, obtained at week 4, from a patient treated with tofacitinib. These receptors came from a human donor with alopecia areata.

V and J are TRBV7-9 and TRBJ2-5; D is perhaps TRBD1 (5 bases). V was cut by 5 bases and J by 4 bases, with 20 bases left in between. CDR3 size: 16 residues. Germline lookup yields CDR1 SEHNR and CDR2 FQNEAQ (reference sequence). As DNA, the CDR3 is TGTGCCAGCAGCCAAGGGTCAGGGCGACGGCCAGAGACCCAGTACTTC. Protein: CASSQGSGRRPETQYF.

The chain couples TRBV11-2 to TRBJ1-1; D gene unclear. The germline gives CDR1 SGHAT, CDR2 FQNNGV. This CDR3 is built from 13 residues. With 0 bases removed from V and 1 base from J, the gap between germline ends came to 3 bases. In nucleotides, the CDR3 is TGTGCCAGCAGCTTAGACTGGAACACTGAAGCTTTCTTT. It translates to CASSLDWNTEAFF.

This chain connects TRBV4-3 to TRBJ2-1; D unresolved. Between the trimmed V and J ends, which lost 0 bases and 6 bases, there was a span of 9 bases. The CDR3 has 14 amino acids. CDR1 is LGHNA, CDR2 YSLEER, per germline. The CDR3 DNA sequence: TGCGCCAGCAGCCAAGATTCGCGGTTCAATGAGCAGTTCTTC. It specifies CASSQDSRFNEQFF.

This clone was observed a handful of times. The chain is built from TRBV11-3 and TRBJ2-2; 8 bases fit TRBD1. Germline CDR1 SGHNT, CDR2 YENEEA. V shed 5 bases, J shed 6 bases, and the junction held 11 bases outside the gene matches. The CDR3 loop spans 16 amino acids. CDR3 coding DNA: TGTGCCAGCAGCCTATCCGGGACAGGATCGGCCGGGGAGCTGTTTTTT. Translation: CASSLSGTGSAGELFF. Based on the CDR3 plus reference TRBV11-3 and TRBJ2-2, the full variable domain is EAGVVQSPRYKIIEKKQPVAFWCNPISGHNTLYWYLQNLGQGPELLIRYENEEAVDDSQLPKDRFSAERLKGVDSTLKIQPAELGDSAVYLCASSLSGTGSAGELFFGEGSRLTVL.

This clone showed up just once. The chain links TRBV7-9 to TRBJ1-1; TRBD1 is a possible D gene (6 bases). V dropped 0 bases and J dropped 5 bases, with 25 bases sitting between them. In germline, CDR1 is SEHNR, CDR2 FQNEAQ (reference sequence). The CDR3 is made up of 19 amino acids. The CDR3 DNA reads as TGTGCCAGCAGCTTAGCCATGTTTGTGTACGGGCAGGGGAGAACTGAAGCTTTCTTT. Its translation is CASSLAMFVYGQGRTEAFF.

As to this clone: Other DNA sequences in this specimen translate into the identical CDR3. The chain employs TRBV6-5 and TRBJ2-7, with 11 bases matching TRBD2. The CDR3 is 15 amino acids. The germline CDR1 and CDR2 sequences are MNHEY and SVGAGI. J gave up 3 bases and V 0 bases, and 1 base lay outside the gene matches. The CDR3 DNA sequence: TGTGCCAGCAGTTACTCAACTAGCGGGGGCTACGAGCAGTACTTC. Translating gives CASSYSTSGGYEQYF.

The chain couples TRBV5-1 to TRBJ2-3, with D possibly being TRBD2 (6 bases). The length of the CDR3 is 14 residues. V was trimmed by 6 bases and J by 0 bases, leaving 11 bases between them. Germline V gene data show CDR1 as SGHRS and CDR2 as YFSETQ. The CDR3 is CASKRVSSTDTQYF. CDR3 DNA sequence: TGCGCCAGCAAGCGGGTTTCTAGCACAGATACGCAGTATTTT.

The rearrangement joins TRBV19 to TRBJ2-1; 10 bases align to TRBD2. Trimming removed 3 bases from V and 2 bases from J; junction bases left unmatched: 4. There are 16 residues in the CDR3. Germline V gene sequence: CDR1 LNHDA, CDR2 SQIVND (reference sequence). The CDR3 DNA reads as TGTGCCAGTAGTATTGGTAGCGGGAGGACCTACAATGAGCAGTTCTTC. It translates to CASSIGSGRTYNEQFF.

V is TRBV5-1 and J is TRBJ2-2; 7 bases match TRBD2. Germline CDR1 reads SGHRS; CDR2 reads YFSETQ. Trimming cost V 0 bases and J 4 bases; bases outside gene matches: 6. This CDR3 is 16 amino acids long. CDR3 amino acids: CASSLAVGGPTGELFF. The DNA of the CDR3 is TGCGCCAGCAGCTTGGCCGTGGGAGGGCCCACCGGGGAGCTGTTTTTT.

The chain joins TRBV6-5 to TRBJ1-3, with D unresolved. Germline V lookup: CDR1 MNHEY, CDR2 SVGAGI. This CDR3 spans 12 amino acids. Trimming pared 7 bases from V and 8 bases from J, leaving 12 bases between. In DNA, the CDR3 is TGTGCCAGCATCGGGAAGATGGACACCATATATTTT. This codes for CASIGKMDTIYF.

This sequence joins TRBV5-1 and TRBJ2-2; weak D call: TRBD1 (5 bases). Germline V gives CDR1 SGHRS, CDR2 YFSETQ. With 0 bases removed from V and 6 bases from J, the gap between germline ends came to 18 bases. This CDR3 has 17 residues. This CDR3 reads CASSLGRVAVNAGELFF. The DNA for the CDR3 is TGCGCCAGCAGCTTGGGCAGGGTCGCTGTTAACGCCGGGGAGCTGTTTTTT.

The chain has TRBV5-1 and TRBJ2-3; no firm D call. The CDR3 extends over 15 amino acids. With 0 bases removed from V and 2 bases from J, the gap between germline ends came to 10 bases. Germline CDR1 is SGHRS and CDR2 is YFSETQ. The DNA of the CDR3 is TGCGCCAGCAGCTTGGTGCTCCGTCTCACAGATACGCAGTATTTT. This translates into CASSLVLRLTDTQYF.

This chain connects TRBV19 to TRBJ1-5; tentatively, D is TRBD1 (6 bases). CDR3 length: 15 residues. The germline V gene has CDR1 LNHDA and CDR2 SQIVND (reference sequence). V lost 7 bases and J 0 bases, leaving 13 bases between the germline ends. This CDR3 is CASTTGTNSNQPQHF. The DNA of the CDR3 is TGTGCCAGTACCACCGGGACAAATAGCAATCAGCCCCAGCATTTT.

This chain links TRBV9 with TRBJ2-5; 7 bases agree with TRBD2. The germline V gene has CDR1 SGDLS and CDR2 YYNGEE. This CDR3 contains 15 residues. Germline trimming cut 2 bases from V and 4 bases from J; bases unmatched to any gene: 8. CDR3 bases: TGTGCCAGCAGCGTCTTAGCGGGTTGGGGAGAGACCCAGTACTTC. It is translated as CASSVLAGWGETQYF.

This rearrangement joins TRBV5-1 to TRBJ2-1; perhaps TRBD1 as D (6 bases). The V end lost 0 bases, the J end lost 6 bases, and 16 bases lay between the germline ends. Germline-derived CDR1 and CDR2 are SGHRS and YFSETQ. The CDR3 is 16 residues long. The CDR3 DNA is TGCGCCAGCAGCTTGGCTACAGGGAAGGGTGGCAATGAGCAGTTCTTC. It is translated as CASSLATGKGGNEQFF. Full variable domain (remainder filled in from reference TRBV5-1 and TRBJ2-1): KAGVTQTPRYLIKTRGQQVTLSCSPISGHRSVSWYQQTPGQGLQFLFEYFSETQRNKGNFPGRFSGRQFSNSRSEMNVSTLELGDSALYLCASSLATGKGGNEQFFGPGTRLTVL.

In its sample, this clone was seen once. This chain's CDR3 is CAWNRDLGTEAFF. CDR3 DNA: TGTGCCTGGAATCGGGACCTTGGGACTGAAGCTTTCTTT. The J gene is TRBJ1-1, the V gene TRBV30; tentatively, D is TRBD1 (5 bases). The CDR3 is 13 amino acids. Germline V gene sequence: CDR1 GTSNPN, CDR2 SVGIG (reference sequence). Trimming pared 4 bases from V and 5 bases from J, leaving 14 bases between.

The CDR3: CASSLALDRRNTGELFF. As DNA, the CDR3 is TGTGCCAGCAGCTTAGCCCTAGACAGGCGGAACACCGGGGAGCTGTTTTTT. This rearrangement joins TRBV7-8 to TRBJ2-2, with D perhaps matching TRBD1 (6 bases). This CDR3 comprises 17 residues. V gave up 0 bases and J gave up 1 base, with 12 bases separating them. The V gene's germline CDR1 is SGHVS and CDR2 FQNEAQ.

This chain connects TRBV9 to TRBJ2-7; D possibly corresponds to TRBD2 (5 bases). Germline-derived CDR1 and CDR2 are SGDLS and YYNGEE. The CDR3 sequence is 14 residues long. The V gene lost 4 bases and the J gene lost 4 bases, with 15 bases spanning the gap. The CDR3 loop is CASSPYGVGYEQYF. The DNA of the CDR3 is TGTGCCAGCAGCCCCTACGGGGTGGGGTACGAGCAGTACTTC.

V is TRBV28 and J is TRBJ2-7; D ambiguous. Trimming took off 3 bases at V and 1 base at J, with 7 bases between the two ends. Germline V gives CDR1 MDHEN, CDR2 SYDVKM. This CDR3 has 13 amino acids. The CDR3 loop reads CASSFPPSYEQYF. In DNA, the CDR3 is TGTGCCAGCAGTTTCCCACCGTCCTACGAGCAGTACTTC.

The genes are TRBV15 and TRBJ2-7; tentatively, D is TRBD1 (5 bases). Germline V gene sequence: CDR1 LNHNV, CDR2 YYDKDF (reference sequence). V lost 3 bases to trimming and J lost 0 bases, with 12 bases between them. The CDR3 runs to 15 residues. This CDR3 reads CATSSRQGASYEQYF. CDR3 DNA: TGTGCCACCAGCAGCCGGCAAGGGGCCTCCTACGAGCAGTACTTC. Full variable domain (outside the CDR3, taken from reference TRBV15 and TRBJ2-7): DAMVIQNPRYQVTQFGKPVTLSCSQTLNHNVMYWYQQKSSQAPKLLFHYYDKDFNNEADTPDNFQSRRPNTSFCFLDIRSPGLGDTAMYLCATSSRQGASYEQYFGPGTRLTVT.

The rearrangement joins TRBV29-1 to TRBJ1-2, with D unclear. V gave up 6 bases and J gave up 0 bases, with 14 bases separating them. This CDR3 is 14 amino acids long. Germline assignment: CDR1 SQVTM and CDR2 ANQGSEA. The chain's CDR3 is CSVPSGPANYGYTF. CDR3 coding DNA: TGCAGCGTCCCCTCGGGCCCCGCTAACTATGGCTACACCTTC.

The chain recombines TRBV2 with TRBJ2-2; either TRBD1 or TRBD2 may supply D (5 bases each). Between the trimmed V and J ends, which lost 6 bases and 10 bases, there was a span of 12 bases. The CDR3 is made up of 12 amino acids. Per the germline V gene, CDR1 is SNHLY and CDR2 is FYNNEI. The CDR3 sequence: CASRRGREELFF. CDR3 DNA sequence: TGTGCCAGCAGGAGGGGCAGAGAGGAGCTGTTTTTT.